This entry lists 19 T cell receptor beta chains sequenced from one sample in a study of T-cell reconstitution after alpha-beta-depleted transplantation in children. The library targeted TCRbeta and was prepared with unique molecular identifiers. TCRdb analysed the PCR reads with MiXCR anew, one entry per CDR3 protein. Of approximately 980,000 distinct CDR3 sequences in the sample, 25% to 30% were seen once. Sequencing was performed on PBMCs, mostly from graft donor cells, taken 360 days after TCRalphabeta/CD19-depleted stem cell transplant. These receptor sequences come from a boy under two years old who had a stem cell transplant for SCID, so the T cells may come from the graft donor.

This clonotype was picked up a small number of times. The V and J genes are TRBV20-1 and TRBJ1-2, with 7 bases matching TRBD1. The CDR3 runs to 18 residues. Germline CDR1 is DFQATT and CDR2 is SNEGSKA (reference sequence). The V gene end was trimmed by 0 bases and the J gene end by 2 bases; junction bases not matched to a gene: 15. The CDR3 DNA reads TGCAGTGCTAGAGAGACCGCCAAACCAGGGGGAGGGAACTATGGCTACACCTTC. Protein sequence: CSARETAKPGGGNYGYTF.

V gene TRBV4-2 combines with J gene TRBJ2-3; 7 bases align to TRBD2. J gave up 2 bases and V 0 bases, and 8 bases lay outside the gene matches. The CDR3 sequence is 17 residues long. Looked up from germline, CDR1 is LGHNA and CDR2 is YNFKEQ. CDR3 in amino acids: CASSQEGGVRYTDTQYF. CDR3 DNA: TGTGCCAGCAGCCAAGAGGGGGGGGTAAGATACACAGATACGCAGTATTTT.

This chain links TRBV19 with TRBJ1-5, with 8 positions matching TRBD1. Germline V gives CDR1 LNHDA, CDR2 SQIVND (reference sequence). The CDR3 is made up of 14 amino acids. V trimming: 3 bases; J trimming: 3 bases; junction bases outside the gene matches: 1. DNA for the CDR3: TGTGCCAGTAGTATGGACAGGGCCAATCAGCCCCAGCATTTT. This codes for CASSMDRANQPQHF. The full variable domain, completed using reference TRBV19 and TRBJ1-5, is DGGITQSPKYLFRKEGQNVTLSCEQNLNHDAMYWYRQDPGQGLRLIYYSQIVNDFQKGDIAEGYSVSREKKESFPLTVTSAQKNPTAFYLCASSMDRANQPQHFGDGTRLSIL.

This sequence joins TRBV5-1 and TRBJ2-1, with 8 positions matching TRBD1. This CDR3 contains 15 residues. V lost 0 bases, J lost 7 bases, and 6 bases stayed unmatched. Germline V gene sequence: CDR1 SGHRS, CDR2 YFSETQ. CDR3 protein: CASSLGTGSANEQFF. CDR3 coding DNA: TGCGCCAGCAGCTTGGGGACAGGGTCGGCAAATGAGCAGTTCTTC. Full variable domain (missing parts from reference TRBV5-1 and TRBJ2-1): KAGVTQTPRYLIKTRGQQVTLSCSPISGHRSVSWYQQTPGQGLQFLFEYFSETQRNKGNFPGRFSGRQFSNSRSEMNVSTLELGDSALYLCASSLGTGSANEQFFGPGTRLTVL.

This clonotype has only a few counts. The chain links TRBV5-1 to TRBJ1-1; tentative D call: TRBD1 (5 bases). Per the germline V gene, CDR1 is SGHRS and CDR2 is YFSETQ. The CDR3 is 18 amino acids. Trimming removed 0 bases from V and 0 bases from J, with 18 bases in between. The CDR3 sequence: CASSLAPGLQPMNTEAFF. In DNA form, the CDR3 reads TGCGCCAGCAGCTTGGCTCCGGGACTTCAGCCTATGAACACTGAAGCTTTCTTT.

The chain is built from TRBV5-1 and TRBJ1-1, with TRBD1 identical over 7 bases. Germline V CDR1 and CDR2: SGHRS, YFSETQ. The CDR3 sequence is 15 residues long. The V and J ends lost 7 bases and 3 bases, in that order; junction bases with no gene match: 12. CDR3 region: CASRPNVGQDTEAFF. CDR3 coding DNA: TGCGCCAGCCGCCCCAACGTAGGACAGGACACTGAAGCTTTCTTT.

This clonotype was counted only a few times. CDR3 sequence reads: CASSLGGLNRYNEQFF. The CDR3 DNA sequence: TGTGCCAGCAGCTTAGGGGGTCTCAACCGTTACAATGAGCAGTTCTTC. The rearrangement links TRBV7-8 to TRBJ2-1; D gene uncertain. Per the germline V gene, CDR1 is SGHVS and CDR2 is FQNEAQ. The CDR3 has 16 residues. V was trimmed by 1 base and J by 4 bases, leaving 14 bases between them. The full variable domain, with the rest looked up from reference TRBV7-8 and TRBJ2-1, is GAGVSQSPRYKVAKRGQDVALRCDPISGHVSLFWYQQALGQGPEFLTYFQNEAQLDKSGLPSDRFFAERPEGSVSTLKIQRTQQEDSAVYLCASSLGGLNRYNEQFFGPGTRLTVL.

This clonotype showed up just once. The chain employs TRBV19 and TRBJ2-1; 12 positions match TRBD2. The CDR3 is 19 residues long. Unmatched junction bases numbered 21, after V lost 8 bases and J lost 7 bases. CDR1 and CDR2 (germline): LNHDA, SQIVND (reference sequence). The CDR3 DNA follows: TGTGCCAGTGCCCTCTGGGCTAGCGGGGGGGCCAGTCTAAAAAATGAGCAGTTCTTC. Its protein product is CASALWASGGASLKNEQFF. Full variable domain (rest looked up from reference TRBV19 and TRBJ2-1): DGGITQSPKYLFRKEGQNVTLSCEQNLNHDAMYWYRQDPGQGLRLIYYSQIVNDFQKGDIAEGYSVSREKKESFPLTVTSAQKNPTAFYLCASALWASGGASLKNEQFFGPGTRLTVL.

This clonotype was recorded a few times. V usage is TRBV24-1 and J usage is TRBJ2-1, with 7 bases identical to TRBD1. CDR3 size: 17 residues. Germline V gene data show CDR1 as KGHDR and CDR2 as SFDVKD. Unmatched junction bases numbered 14, after V lost 5 bases and J lost 5 bases. CDR3 sequence: CATSAFRQGEYDNEQFF. The CDR3 DNA reads TGTGCCACCAGTGCTTTTAGACAGGGTGAGTACGACAATGAGCAGTTCTTC.

This clonotype came up a few times. V gene TRBV6-5 combines with J gene TRBJ2-3, with TRBD2 identical over 10 bases. The CDR3 totals 16 residues. V shed 2 bases, J shed 6 bases, and the junction held 8 bases outside the gene matches. CDR1 is MNHEY, CDR2 SVGAGI, per germline. The CDR3 nucleotides read TGTGCCAGCAGTTACGGGCCGCTAGCGGGGGTGGATACGCAGTATTTT. Its translation: CASSYGPLAGVDTQYF.

This chain connects TRBV6-2 or TRBV6-3 to TRBJ1-2; D is possibly TRBD1 (6 bases). The V and J ends lost 4 bases and 8 bases respectively, with 14 bases between them. CDR3 length equals 13 residues. CDR1 is MNHEY and CDR2 is SVGEGT in the germline V gene. CDR3 in DNA: TGTGCCAGCAGTTCCTTACAGGGAAGCGGCTACACCTTC. Translation gives CASSSLQGSGYTF.

The chain combines TRBV7-2 with TRBJ2-2, with D uncertain. The CDR3 consists of 14 residues. The germline V gene has CDR1 SGHTA and CDR2 FQGNSA. V was shortened by 6 bases and J by 5 bases, with 13 bases between the two germline ends. The CDR3 sequence is CASSSHRRTGELFF. CDR3 bases: TGTGCCAGCAGTTCCCATCGACGGACCGGGGAGCTGTTTTTT.

V usage is TRBV5-8 and J usage is TRBJ2-5; D perhaps matches TRBD1 (5 bases). V gave up 0 bases and J gave up 4 bases, with 13 bases separating them. This CDR3 comprises 15 residues. CDR1 and CDR2 from the germline V gene are SGHTS and YDEGEE. CDR3 region: CASSLAGHLGETQYF. The CDR3 nucleotides are TGTGCCAGCAGCTTGGCCGGACACCTAGGAGAGACCCAGTACTTC.

This clonotype occurred a few times. The rearrangement links TRBV29-1 to TRBJ1-3; D is ambiguous. The CDR3 length is 12 residues. Trimming took 4 bases from V and 5 from J, leaving 9 bases between them. Per germline, CDR1 SQVTM and CDR2 ANQGSEA. The CDR3 DNA reads as TGCAGCGTTGCCGAGACCCGAAACACCATATATTTT. Its translation is CSVAETRNTIYF. Variable domain in full (rest from reference TRBV29-1 and TRBJ1-3): SAVISQKPSRDICQRGTSLTIQCQVDSQVTMMFWYRQQPGQSLTLIATANQGSEATYESGFVIDKFPISRPNLTFSTLTVSNMSPEDSSIYLCSVAETRNTIYFGEGSWLTVV.

V gene TRBV7-9 combines with J gene TRBJ2-7; possible D gene TRBD2, 5 bases. The V end lost 5 bases, the J end lost 4 bases, and 18 bases lay between the germline ends. Germline CDR1 and CDR2: SEHNR and FQNEAQ (reference sequence). The CDR3 runs 15 residues. For the CDR3, the DNA is TGTGCCAGCAGCCCACCGTTTGAGGGCAATTACGAGCAGTACTTC. Encoded protein: CASSPPFEGNYEQYF.

In this sample, this clonotype turned up a few times. J is TRBJ1-1 and V is TRBV20-1; D gene unclear. The ends were cut back, 3 bases at V and 4 bases at J, with 12 bases in the middle. The CDR3 spans 13 residues. Germline V gene sequence: CDR1 DFQATT, CDR2 SNEGSKA (reference sequence). The CDR3 loop reads CSARPGSGTEAFF. The CDR3 nucleotides read TGCAGTGCTAGGCCAGGTTCGGGCACTGAAGCTTTCTTT.

This clonotype was counted only a few times. The chain is built from TRBV6-5 and TRBJ1-2; D not resolved. Germline CDR1 MNHEY, CDR2 SVGAGI. Trimming stripped 0 bases from V and 4 bases from J, with 9 bases between. The CDR3 contains 14 residues. The CDR3 region is CASSYSGQLYGYTF. The CDR3 nucleotides are TGTGCCAGCAGTTACTCAGGGCAGCTCTATGGCTACACCTTC.

This clonotype was seen a few times. The gene calls are TRBV6-2 or TRBV6-3 and TRBJ2-1; 11 bases map to TRBD2. The V segment lost 6 bases and the J segment 12 bases; nucleotides outside the gene matches: 13. Germline V gene sequence: CDR1 MNHEY, CDR2 SVGEGT. The CDR3 covers 15 residues. This chain's CDR3 is CASSLRGSGGATQFF. The CDR3 region has the DNA TGTGCCAGCAGCCTGCGCGGTAGCGGGGGGGCGACGCAGTTCTTC.

In this sample, this clonotype turned up a few times. CDR3 sequence reads: CASSVPGQGFPRFF. The CDR3 bases are TGTGCCAGCAGCGTCCCGGGACAGGGTTTCCCGCGGTTCTTC. V gene TRBV9 combines with J gene TRBJ2-1, with 9 bases lining up with TRBD1. Germline V gene lookup returns CDR1 SGDLS and CDR2 YYNGEE. The CDR3 sequence is 14 residues long. V dropped 2 bases and J dropped 15; count of bases not matched to a gene: 12.